The 16 T cell receptor beta chains in this list originate from one sample, sequenced in a study of Tregs in tolerant kidney transplant recipients. No antigen has been assigned to these receptors. The data were produced by immunoSEQ multiplex PCR, yet TCRdb's version contains in-frame clones alone and is incomplete. The table records about 44,000 clones, 95% to 96% of them present only once. The material sequenced was Tregs from blood cultured with allogeneic cells. The receptors shown here come from a human donor in good health.

V and J are TRBV18 and TRBJ1-4; D is perhaps TRBD1 (5 bases). Trimming took 1 base from V and 3 from J, leaving 9 bases between them. CDR3 size: 15 residues. CDR1 and CDR2 from the germline V gene are KGHSH and LQKENI. In DNA form, the CDR3 reads TGTGCCAGCTCACCACTGGACAAGGCTAATGAAAAACTGTTTTTT. It is translated as CASSPLDKANEKLFF.

The rearrangement uses TRBV5-1 and TRBJ1-6; TRBD1 matches 7 bases. After removal of 3 bases from V and 10 bases from J, the junction contained 10 bases not matched to a gene. The CDR3 has 15 residues. The germline CDR1 and CDR2 sequences are SGHRS and YFSETQ. The CDR3 is CASSSTGWGNSPLHF. The CDR3 DNA follows: TGCGCCAGCAGCTCGACAGGGTGGGGGAACTCACCCCTCCACTTT.

The gene calls are TRBV7-2 and TRBJ2-3; unclear D gene. The germline V gene has CDR1 SGHTA and CDR2 FQGNSA. The CDR3 has 11 residues. Trimming cost V 5 bases and J 7 bases, with 7 bases left between them. CDR3 sequence (DNA): TGTGCCAGCAGCCCCGGTAATACGCAGTATTTT. Translation: CASSPGNTQYF.

In DNA, the CDR3 is TGTGCCAGCAGAGGATACAGGGGGCACTTAGAGACCCAGTACTTC. Residues: CASRGYRGHLETQYF. This rearrangement joins TRBV6-5 to TRBJ2-5; 9 bases are a match to TRBD1. This CDR3 is built from 15 residues. Trimming cost V 6 bases and J 4 bases; bases outside gene matches: 9. Germline CDR1 MNHEY, CDR2 SVGAGI.

The chain has TRBV5-4 and TRBJ2-7; 7 nucleotides align to TRBD2. The V gene's germline CDR1 is SGHNT and CDR2 YYREEE (reference sequence). This CDR3 has 14 amino acids. Trimming at V came to 4 bases and at J to 5 bases, leaving 9 bases not matched to a gene. In DNA form, the CDR3 reads TGTGCCAGCAGCCCCGGATGGGGGGGAAACGAGCAGTACTTC. Its translation is CASSPGWGGNEQYF.

This clone showed up just once. The chain has TRBV5-4 and TRBJ1-1; 8 positions match TRBD1. Germline values: CDR1 SGHNT, CDR2 YYREEE (reference sequence). The trim removed 4 bases at V and 4 bases at J, leaving 3 bases unmatched. The CDR3 totals 13 residues. CDR3 DNA sequence: TGTGCCAGCAGCGTACAGGGGGGCACTGAAGCTTTCTTT. Its protein is CASSVQGGTEAFF.

This chain connects TRBV5-6 to TRBJ1-1; perhaps TRBD1 as D (5 bases). The germline V and J ends were trimmed by 4 bases and 1 base, with 14 bases remaining between them. This CDR3 contains 15 residues. Germline V gene sequence: CDR1 SGHDT, CDR2 YYEEEE. DNA for the CDR3: TGTGCCAGCAGCCAATTGGGACGGCCGAACACTGAAGCTTTCTTT. This sequence encodes CASSQLGRPNTEAFF.

Notes on this clone: An end of the junction does not agree with germline; a read error may underlie this. The rearrangement joins TRBV6-1 to TRBJ2-7, with a tentative D call TRBD2 (6 bases). The CDR3 extends over 15 amino acids. The germline gives CDR1 MNHNS, CDR2 SASEGT. In DNA, the CDR3 is TGTGCCAGCATTGAAGGGCCTAGCGTGGCCTACGAGCAGTACTTC. This codes for CASIEGPSVAYEQYF.

The V and J genes are TRBV20-1 and TRBJ2-1; D gene ambiguous. CDR1 is DFQATT, CDR2 SNEGSKA, per germline (reference sequence). V lost 6 bases and J 7 bases, leaving 4 bases between the germline ends. This CDR3 contains 9 residues. DNA of the CDR3: TGCAGTGCCGATAATGAGCAGTTCTTC. It translates to CSADNEQFF.

The chain has TRBV14 and TRBJ2-7; D unclear. The length of the CDR3 is 13 residues. Germline V gene lookup returns CDR1 SGHDN and CDR2 FVKESK. V lost 0 bases to trimming and J lost 9 bases, with 12 bases between them. CDR3 sequence: CASSQDEALRQYF. The CDR3 DNA reads as TGTGCCAGCAGCCAAGATGAGGCACTTCGGCAGTACTTC. Combining the CDR3 with reference TRBV14 and TRBJ2-7 gives the whole variable domain EAGVTQFPSHSVIEKGQTVTLRCDPISGHDNLYWYRRVMGKEIKFLLHFVKESKQDESGMPNNRFLAERTGGTYSTLKVQPAELEDSGVYFCASSQDEALRQYFGPGTRLTVT.

The chain joins TRBV6-1 to TRBJ2-5, with 7 nucleotides matching TRBD2. Germline CDR1 reads MNHNS; CDR2 reads SASEGT. This CDR3 region has 12 residues. Trimming at V came to 10 bases and at J to 1 base, leaving 3 bases not matched to a gene. The CDR3: CAIGTTQETQYF. In DNA, the CDR3 is TGTGCCATCGGGACTACCCAAGAGACCCAGTACTTC.

The chain carries TRBV5-1 and TRBJ1-1; TRBD1 matches 7 bases. V lost 2 bases and J lost 1; bases outside the gene matches: 5. The CDR3 has 15 residues. Germline loops: CDR1 SGHRS, CDR2 YFSETQ. CDR3 bases: TGCGCCAGCAGCTTACAGGGGCTGGGGAACACTGAAGCTTTCTTT. Translation gives CASSLQGLGNTEAFF. Complete variable domain (other parts from reference TRBV5-1 and TRBJ1-1): KAGVTQTPRYLIKTRGQQVTLSCSPISGHRSVSWYQQTPGQGLQFLFEYFSETQRNKGNFPGRFSGRQFSNSRSEMNVSTLELGDSALYLCASSLQGLGNTEAFFGQGTRLTVV.

J is TRBJ1-1 and V is TRBV18; maybe TRBD1 (5 bases). The V gene's germline CDR1 is KGHSH and CDR2 LQKENI. This CDR3 region has 15 residues. Trimming left V 2 bases short and J 1 base short, with 11 bases between. The CDR3: CASSPSGVGNTEAFF. The CDR3 region has the DNA TGTGCCAGCTCACCATCGGGGGTGGGGAACACTGAAGCTTTCTTT. Variable domain in full (rest from reference TRBV18 and TRBJ1-1): NAGVMQNPRHLVRRRGQEARLRCSPMKGHSHVYWYRQLPEEGLKFMVYLQKENIIDESGMPKERFSAEFPKEGPSILRIQQVVRGDSAAYFCASSPSGVGNTEAFFGQGTRLTVV.

The chain couples TRBV6-1 to TRBJ2-1; TRBD1 might be the D (6 bases). This CDR3 is built from 14 residues. Trimming took off 3 bases at V and 4 bases at J, with 10 bases between the two ends. Germline CDR1 reads MNHNS; CDR2 reads SASEGT. This chain's CDR3 is CASSEGAQYNEQFF. In DNA form, the CDR3 reads TGTGCCAGCAGTGAGGGGGCCCAGTACAATGAGCAGTTCTTC.

The rearrangement uses TRBV6-6 and TRBJ1-3; D uncertain. V gave up 6 bases and J gave up 2 bases, with 5 bases separating them. CDR1 and CDR2 from the germline V gene are MNHNY and SVGAGI (reference sequence). The CDR3 loop spans 12 amino acids. The CDR3 is CASSHPGNTIYF. The CDR3 DNA is TGTGCCAGCAGCCACCCTGGAAACACCATATATTTT.

This chain joins TRBV18 and TRBJ1-5; D is possibly TRBD1 (6 bases). CDR3 size: 18 residues. Germline lookup yields CDR1 KGHSH and CDR2 LQKENI. Trimming cost V 3 bases and J 2 bases, with 20 bases left between them. The chain's CDR3 is CASSPGLGGQGGNQPQHF. CDR3 coding DNA: TGTGCCAGCTCACCTGGACTGGGGGGGCAAGGGGGCAATCAGCCCCAGCATTTT. The variable domain in full, completed from reference TRBV18 and TRBJ1-5, reads NAGVMQNPRHLVRRRGQEARLRCSPMKGHSHVYWYRQLPEEGLKFMVYLQKENIIDESGMPKERFSAEFPKEGPSILRIQQVVRGDSAAYFCASSPGLGGQGGNQPQHFGDGTRLSIL.